What follows is one T cell receptor (beta chain) and its context. CDR1 is SGHRS and CDR2 is YFSETQ in the germline V gene. The CDR3 is made up of 18 amino acids. Losses at the gene ends were 1 base for V and 6 bases for J; bases not matched to a gene: 16. This sample was taken from a study of blood T cell repertoires in COVID-19. Study-level background: Some COVID-19 samples were acute and others convalescent; all came from the United States, Italy and Spain. In each case, the material was cDNA or gDNA derived from T cells, B-cell-depleted T cells, or PBMCs.

Authors' analysis steps: The assay estimated nucleated cells by amplifying reference gene primers. Using immunoSEQ multiplex PCR, the repertoire was profiled, and TCRdb retains in-frame clones only, with some absent. That table gives V, J and clone size, and the DNA gave D and trimming. The data show 35,000 to 50,000 clones, 87% seen once. This chain connects TRBV5-1 to TRBJ1-1; 9 nucleotides line up with TRBD1. What was sequenced was peripheral blood. This clonotype was sampled from a man aged 60 to 75 with active COVID-19. The CDR3 here is CASSLYGSGQGPLAEAFF. The CDR3 nucleotides are TGCGCCAGCAGCTTGTATGGCTCGGGACAGGGTCCCCTGGCTGAAGCTTTCTTT.